What follows describes a single T cell receptor beta chain. What it binds is unknown. The record originates from a study of T cell responses to AZD1222 COVID-19 vaccine. Study information: Pooling of second doses given at about 4 or about 12 weeks was done. Study-wide results and caveats: Increased Spike-specific TCR breadth and depth were observed after two AZD1222 doses.

Profiled with immunoSEQ multiplex PCR; TCRdb holds only in-frame clones, not every one. The sample lists about 150,000 clones, around 95% occurring once. Trimming removed 11 bases from V and 2 bases from J, with 21 bases in between. Germline V CDR1 and CDR2: KGHDR, SFDVKD. This CDR3 spans 16 amino acids. The chain has TRBV24-1 and TRBJ2-1; D is possibly TRBD2 (6 bases). This material consisted of peripheral blood, taken on day 0 of AZD1222 vaccination. The TCR originated in an adult in good health. CDR3 region: CASTQLGRPAYNEQFF. The CDR3 DNA reads as TGTGCCAGTACCCAACTCGGGAGACCGGCCTACAATGAGCAGTTCTTC.